These 22 T cell receptor beta chains were all obtained from the same sample, sequenced in a study of human T cells and chemical hapten exposure. TCRdb used MiXCR to reprocess the RACE reads, holding one entry per CDR3 protein. The table records 150,000 to 200,000 distinct CDR3 sequences, about 15% of them present only once. Regarding time point: patch test 1, 2 weeks after DPC sensitization. Treatment here: therapeutic diphenylcyclopropenone sensitization with weekly scalp DPC. Material: whole blood, obtained in connection with sensitization to the hapten diphenylcyclopropenone (DPC). The origin of the receptors is a woman between 25 and 40 years old with alopecia areata. Some clones in this sample may be carry-over from other donors' samples.

This chain uses TRBV12-5 with TRBJ2-5; 8 nucleotides align to TRBD2. Losses at the gene ends were 8 bases for V and 5 bases for J; bases not matched to a gene: 16. The CDR3 spans 16 residues. Germline CDR1 is LGHNT and CDR2 is FRNRAP. CDR3 residues: CASSGSGRGRLETQYF. CDR3 in DNA: TGTGCTAGTTCTGGGAGCGGGAGAGGGCGTTTGGAGACCCAGTACTTC.

In its sample, this clonotype was seen a few times. The rearrangement uses TRBV7-9 and TRBJ1-1; D uncertain. There are 15 residues in the CDR3. Germline loops: CDR1 SEHNR, CDR2 FQNEAQ (reference sequence). Trimming left V 1 base short and J 1 base short, with 10 bases between. The CDR3 here is CASSLEPAGNTEAFF. As DNA, the CDR3 is TGTGCCAGCAGCTTAGAACCGGCAGGGAACACTGAAGCTTTCTTT.

In its sample, this clonotype was seen many times. The rearrangement links TRBV6-2 or TRBV6-3 to TRBJ2-1; TRBD2 matches 8 bases. The CDR3 runs 15 residues. CDR1 and CDR2 from the germline V gene are MNHEY and SVGEGT. V was clipped by 6 bases and J by 8 bases; unmatched bases: 12. CDR3 nucleotides: TGTGCCAGCAGAAGACCGGGACTAGGAGGCCATGAGCAGTTCTTC. Encoded protein: CASRRPGLGGHEQFF.

J is TRBJ2-3 and V is TRBV3-1; TRBD2 agrees at 15 bases. V shed 8 bases, J shed 5 bases, and the junction held 8 bases outside the gene matches. CDR3 length equals 16 residues. Germline V gene lookup returns CDR1 LGHDT and CDR2 YNNKEL (reference sequence). The CDR3 bases are TGTGCCAGCGCTCCGCGGACTAGCGGGAGGGGAGATACGCAGTATTTT. Its translation is CASAPRTSGRGDTQYF.

In this sample, this clonotype turned up a few times. The chain has TRBV6-1 and TRBJ2-7; D is uncertain. There are 13 residues in the CDR3. V was trimmed by 4 bases and J by 3 bases, leaving 10 bases between them. Germline loops: CDR1 MNHNS, CDR2 SASEGT. CDR3 in DNA: TGTGCCAGCAGTGCGCTTTTTGACTACGAGCAGTACTTC. This gives the protein CASSALFDYEQYF.

The rearrangement uses TRBV11-3 and TRBJ2-3, with TRBD2 as a possible D gene (6 bases). Germline V gives CDR1 SGHNT, CDR2 YENEEA. This CDR3 region has 15 residues. V was trimmed by 0 bases and J by 2 bases, leaving 9 bases between them. CDR3 sequence (DNA): TGTGCCAGCAGCTTAGAAGGGAGGACCACAGATACGCAGTATTTT. It specifies CASSLEGRTTDTQYF.

This clonotype occurred many times. The chain carries TRBV5-5 and TRBJ1-2; maybe TRBD1 (6 bases). V gave up 2 bases and J gave up 3 bases, with 14 bases separating them. In germline, CDR1 is SGHKS, CDR2 YYEKEE (reference sequence). The length of the CDR3 is 15 residues. The CDR3, as DNA: TGTGCCAGCAGCTTTGATGGGGGGCACTACTATGGCTACACCTTC. Amino acid sequence: CASSFDGGHYYGYTF.

The chain recombines TRBV2 with TRBJ1-2; 9 positions match TRBD1. CDR3 length: 16 residues. Germline values: CDR1 SNHLY, CDR2 FYNNEI. J was trimmed by 4 bases and V by 5 bases; bases with no gene match: 11. The CDR3 is CASSTQQGAAVYGYTF. The CDR3 nucleotides are TGTGCCAGCAGTACTCAACAGGGGGCAGCGGTCTATGGCTACACCTTC.

This chain uses TRBV19 with TRBJ1-5, with D perhaps TRBD1 (6 bases). This CDR3 is built from 13 residues. V was clipped by 7 bases and J by 5 bases, with 12 bases between them. Germline values: CDR1 LNHDA, CDR2 SQIVND (reference sequence). In nucleotides, the CDR3 is TGTGCCAGTAAAAGACAGGAAGATCAGCCCCAGCATTTT. The encoded protein is CASKRQEDQPQHF.

CDR3 DNA: TGTGCCAGCAGTTTATCGGCCGGCCCTTACGAGCAGTACTTC. Protein sequence: CASSLSAGPYEQYF. The chain employs TRBV27 and TRBJ2-7; no clear D gene. In germline, CDR1 is MNHEY, CDR2 SMNVEV (reference sequence). Deletions cut 0 bases from V and 4 bases from J, with 10 bases between. The CDR3 contains 14 residues.

This chain's CDR3 is CASKRRPGPSPSTQYF. The CDR3 DNA sequence: TGTGCCAGCAAGAGGAGACCGGGACCTTCACCGAGTACGCAGTATTTT. The V and J genes are TRBV6-5 and TRBJ2-3, with D possibly being TRBD1 or TRBD2 (5 bases each). CDR1 is MNHEY and CDR2 is SVGAGI in the germline V gene. The CDR3 covers 16 residues. Trimming cost V 7 bases and J 8 bases, with 25 bases left between them.

The chain is built from TRBV10-3 and TRBJ2-5, with no clear D. The CDR3 totals 15 residues. Per the germline V gene, CDR1 is ENHRY and CDR2 is SYGVKD. V lost 3 bases, J lost 5 bases, and 16 bases lay in between. The CDR3 loop is CAISDSTESVETQYF. The CDR3 DNA reads TGTGCCATCAGTGACTCCACAGAGAGTGTGGAGACCCAGTACTTC.

This clonotype turned up a few times. This chain connects TRBV28 to TRBJ2-4, with 10 bases lining up with TRBD1. V lost 3 bases to trimming and J lost 7 bases; unmatched junction nucleotides: 3. The CDR3 contains 14 residues. Germline V CDR1 and CDR2: MDHEN, SYDVKM. CDR3 DNA: TGTGCCAGCAGTTTTGGGACAGGGGTGAACATTCAGTACTTC. This translates into CASSFGTGVNIQYF.

This clonotype was counted only a few times. The rearrangement joins TRBV28 to TRBJ2-7; D is unclear. This CDR3 is built from 14 residues. Per the germline V gene, CDR1 is MDHEN and CDR2 is SYDVKM. V lost 5 bases and J lost 3, with 14 bases in between. The CDR3 coding sequence is TGTGCCAGCAGTGGCACCATGGGGTTCTACGAGCAGTACTTC. It specifies CASSGTMGFYEQYF.

The chain joins TRBV6-2 or TRBV6-3 to TRBJ2-7, with 12 bases fitting TRBD1. This CDR3 has 19 residues. Germline loops: CDR1 MNHEY, CDR2 SVGEGT. Losses at the gene ends were 2 bases for V and 4 bases for J; bases not matched to a gene: 15. CDR3 region: CASSYDPSPGDRGLYEQYF. CDR3 bases: TGTGCCAGCAGTTACGACCCCTCCCCCGGGGACAGGGGGCTGTACGAGCAGTACTTC.

V and J are TRBV20-1 and TRBJ1-2; tentatively, D is TRBD1 (6 bases). Germline V gene data show CDR1 as DFQATT and CDR2 as SNEGSKA (reference sequence). The CDR3 runs to 14 residues. Trimming stripped 5 bases from V and 4 bases from J, with 17 bases between. The CDR3 bases are TGCAGTGCTGCCCAAACACAGGGTGCCTATGGCTACACCTTC. Its protein is CSAAQTQGAYGYTF.

This clonotype was detected only once. The chain links TRBV5-1 to TRBJ2-5; TRBD2 is a possible D gene (6 bases). Germline CDR1 and CDR2: SGHRS and YFSETQ. This CDR3 has 15 residues. The V gene lost 4 bases and the J gene lost 5 bases, with 18 bases spanning the gap. CDR3 residues: CASSLASVQAETQYF. In DNA form, the CDR3 reads TGCGCCAGCAGCCTGGCTAGCGTCCAGGCTGAGACCCAGTACTTC.

This clonotype was seen a few times. This sequence joins TRBV6-5 and TRBJ1-6, with a weak D call TRBD1 (6 bases). CDR1 MNHEY and CDR2 SVGAGI come from the germline V gene. V was trimmed by 2 bases and J by 5 bases, leaving 10 bases between them. The CDR3 sequence is 15 residues long. The CDR3 protein is CASSYRGQNNSPLHF. Written as DNA, the CDR3 is TGTGCCAGCAGTTACCGAGGACAGAATAATTCACCCCTCCACTTT.

This clonotype was observed a few times. The chain links TRBV12-3 or TRBV12-4 to TRBJ1-2, with D perhaps matching TRBD1 (5 bases). The CDR3 covers 16 residues. Trimming shortened V by 1 base and J by 4 bases, and 16 bases separated the two germline ends. The DNA for the CDR3 is TGTGCCAGCAGTTTAGGAAGGTCGGGCGGGGGCTATGGCTACACCTTC. Its protein is CASSLGRSGGGYGYTF.

The J gene is TRBJ1-1, the V gene TRBV10-3; no firm D call. V gave up 3 bases and J gave up 0 bases, with 8 bases separating them. Germline V CDR1 and CDR2: ENHRY, SYGVKD. The CDR3 runs 14 residues. The CDR3 DNA is TGTGCCATCAGTGACCCAGGTCTGAACACTGAAGCTTTCTTT. Amino acids: CAISDPGLNTEAFF.

This clonotype was detected many times. V and J are TRBV7-3 and TRBJ2-2; D ambiguous. The ends were cut back, 3 bases at V and 8 bases at J, with 10 bases in the middle. Germline loops: CDR1 SGHTA, CDR2 FQGTGA. CDR3 length: 13 amino acids. The CDR3 sequence is CASSFTIPGELFF. For the CDR3, the DNA is TGTGCCAGCAGCTTCACGATACCGGGGGAGCTGTTTTTT. Supplemented by reference TRBV7-3 and TRBJ2-2, the full variable domain reads GAGVSQTPSNKVTEKGKYVELRCDPISGHTALYWYRQSLGQGPEFLIYFQGTGAADDSGLPNDRFFAVRPEGSVSTLKIQRTERGDSAVYLCASSFTIPGELFFGEGSRLTVL.

V usage is TRBV7-3 and J usage is TRBJ2-1, with a possible D match to TRBD1 (7 bases). V lost 4 bases and J lost 0, with 13 bases in between. The CDR3 sequence is 16 residues long. Germline V lookup: CDR1 SGHTA, CDR2 FQGTGA. The CDR3 DNA reads as TGTGCCAGCAGCTCCGGCGGGACAGCCTCCTACAATGAGCAGTTCTTC. It yields the protein CASSSGGTASYNEQFF. Full variable domain (remainder filled in from reference TRBV7-3 and TRBJ2-1): GAGVSQTPSNKVTEKGKYVELRCDPISGHTALYWYRQSLGQGPEFLIYFQGTGAADDSGLPNDRFFAVRPEGSVSTLKIQRTERGDSAVYLCASSSGGTASYNEQFFGPGTRLTVL.